This T cell receptor beta chain derives from a study of T cell responses to AZD1222 COVID-19 vaccine. On the study more broadly: Pooling covered second doses at about 4 or about 12 weeks.

Repertoires were generated with immunoSEQ multiplex PCR, while TCRdb's copy carries only in-frame clones and drops some. Of about 150,000 clones detected, about 94% appear once; the ten largest clones hold more than 3.5%. The sequencing here drew on peripheral blood, taken on day 0 of AZD1222 vaccination. The origin of this receptor is an adult in good health.

CDR3 sequence (DNA): TGTGCCAGCAGCCAAGAGTGGGCGGACAATGAGCAGTTCTTC. Translating it yields CASSQEWADNEQFF. The chain is built from TRBV14 and TRBJ2-1; D is ambiguous. The CDR3 has 14 amino acids. Germline V gives CDR1 SGHDN, CDR2 FVKESK. V lost 0 bases and J 5 bases, leaving 8 bases between the germline ends.